This TCR beta chain stems from a study of T cells in Graves' hyperthyroidism and ophthalmopathy. Losses at the gene ends were 5 bases for V and 4 bases for J; bases not matched to a gene: 12. In germline, CDR1 is SGHTA, CDR2 FQGNSA. The CDR3 totals 16 residues. Authors of the study amplified TCR beta CDR3 regions from RNA transcripts. TCR CDR3 underwent first-round RT-PCR with the HTBI primer set. TCRdb re-derived calls from the multiplex PCR reads in MiXCR, one entry per CDR3 protein. The table includes around 760,000 distinct CDR3 sequences, 35% detected once. This clonotype showed up just a few times.

The receptor comes from a woman between 40 and 55 years old with Graves' hyperthyroidism. The specimen sequenced was blood. The chain recombines TRBV7-2 with TRBJ2-5, with 8 nucleotides matching TRBD2. The CDR3: CASSQDFSGVGETQYF. DNA for the CDR3: TGTGCCAGCAGCCAAGACTTTAGCGGGGTCGGAGAGACCCAGTACTTC.